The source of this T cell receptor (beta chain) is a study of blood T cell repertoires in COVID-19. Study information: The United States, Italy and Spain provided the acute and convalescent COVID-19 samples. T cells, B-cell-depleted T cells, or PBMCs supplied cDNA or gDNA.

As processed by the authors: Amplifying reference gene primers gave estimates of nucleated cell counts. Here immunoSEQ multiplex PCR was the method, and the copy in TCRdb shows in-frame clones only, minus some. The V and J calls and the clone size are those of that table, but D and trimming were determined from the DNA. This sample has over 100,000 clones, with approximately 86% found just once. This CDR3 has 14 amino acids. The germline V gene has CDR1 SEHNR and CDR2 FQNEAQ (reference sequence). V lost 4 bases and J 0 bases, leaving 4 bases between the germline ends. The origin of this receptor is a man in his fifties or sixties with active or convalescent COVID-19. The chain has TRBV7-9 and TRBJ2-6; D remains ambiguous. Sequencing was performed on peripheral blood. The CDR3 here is CASSYNSGANVLTF. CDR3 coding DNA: TGTGCCAGCAGCTATAACTCTGGGGCCAACGTCCTGACTTTC.